The 4 T cell receptor beta chains below all came from one sample that was sequenced in a study of blood T cell repertoires in COVID-19. The method was immunoSEQ multiplex PCR; TCRdb's version includes in-frame clones alone and lacks a portion of them. The sample lists 200,000 to 250,000 clones, 70% to 90% occurring once. Input material: peripheral blood. These receptors were taken from a man aged 18-30 years with active or convalescent COVID-19.

This sequence joins TRBV14 and TRBJ2-1; D gene ambiguous. V lost 3 bases and J lost 9, with 12 bases in between. CDR1 is SGHDN, CDR2 FVKESK, per germline. This CDR3 contains 13 residues. The CDR3 coding sequence is TGTGCCAGCAGCCAGTCGACGAGAGGTGAGCAGTTCTTC. Translation: CASSQSTRGEQFF.

The chain carries TRBV5-5 and TRBJ2-1; the D is unclear. The CDR3 contains 13 residues. The germline V and J ends were trimmed by 6 bases and 7 bases, with 14 bases remaining between them. CDR1 SGHKS and CDR2 YYEKEE come from the germline V gene (reference sequence). DNA of the CDR3: TGTGCCAGCACTCTTTCAGGTTGGAATGAGCAGTTCTTC. Protein sequence: CASTLSGWNEQFF. Full variable domain (remainder filled in from reference TRBV5-5 and TRBJ2-1): DAGVTQSPTHLIKTRGQQVTLRCSPISGHKSVSWYQQVLGQGPQFIFQYYEKEERGRGNFPDRFSARQFPNYSSELNVNALLLGDSALYLCASTLSGWNEQFFGPGTRLTVL.

This chain connects TRBV30 to TRBJ2-3; D perhaps matches TRBD2 (5 bases). V lost 1 base, J lost 7 bases, and 12 bases lay in between. CDR1 and CDR2 from the germline V gene are GTSNPN and SVGIG (reference sequence). There are 13 residues in the CDR3. In DNA, the CDR3 is TGTGCCTGGAGTGGGTCCGGGGTAAATACGCAGTATTTT. Translated, it gives CAWSGSGVNTQYF.

This clone occurred once. This rearrangement joins TRBV11-2 to TRBJ1-4; possible D gene TRBD1, 6 bases. Germline V gene sequence: CDR1 SGHAT, CDR2 FQNNGV. This CDR3 has 14 amino acids. Trimming cost V 4 bases and J 6 bases, with 12 bases left between them. Here the CDR3 reads CASSSGAKHEKLFF. Written as DNA, the CDR3 is TGTGCCAGCAGCTCAGGGGCTAAGCATGAAAAACTGTTTTTT.